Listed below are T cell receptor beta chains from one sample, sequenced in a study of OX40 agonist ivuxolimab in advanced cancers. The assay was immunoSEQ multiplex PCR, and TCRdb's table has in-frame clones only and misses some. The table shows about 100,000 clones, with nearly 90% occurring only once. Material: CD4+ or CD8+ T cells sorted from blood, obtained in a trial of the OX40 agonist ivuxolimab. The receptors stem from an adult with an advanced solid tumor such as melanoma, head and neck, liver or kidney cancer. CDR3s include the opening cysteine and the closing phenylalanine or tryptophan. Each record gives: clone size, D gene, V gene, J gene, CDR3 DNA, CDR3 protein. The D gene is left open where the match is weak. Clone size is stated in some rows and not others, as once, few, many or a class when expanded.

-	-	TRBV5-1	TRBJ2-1	TGCGCCAGCAGCTCCAACCTCCCCAATGAGCAGTTCTTC	CASSSNLPNEQFF
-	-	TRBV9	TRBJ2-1	TGTGCCAGCAGCGAACAGCCCTACAATGAGCAGTTCTTC	CASSEQPYNEQFF
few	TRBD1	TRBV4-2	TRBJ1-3	TGTGCCAGCAGCCAAGATTCCCCAGGGACAGGGGGCCGTAACACCATATATTTT	CASSQDSPGTGGRNTIYF
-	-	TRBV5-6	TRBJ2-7	TGTGCCAGCAGCCAAACAGGAGGGGGGGACAGCCACTACGAGCAGTACTTC	CASSQTGGGDSHYEQYF
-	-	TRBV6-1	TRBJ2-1	TGTGCCAGCAGCCTTGACAGAACAAAGTACAATGAGCAGTTCTTC	CASSLDRTKYNEQFF
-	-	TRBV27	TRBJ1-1	TGTGCCAGCAGCTGGACAGCCAACACTGAAGCTTTCTTT	CASSWTANTEAFF
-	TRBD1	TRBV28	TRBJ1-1	TGTGCCAGCAGTTTATCGGACAGGAAGAACACTGAAGCTTTCTTT	CASSLSDRKNTEAFF
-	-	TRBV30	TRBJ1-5	TGTGCCTGGAGTGTACGCCAGGGGCCGAATCAGCCCCAGCATTTT	CAWSVRQGPNQPQHF
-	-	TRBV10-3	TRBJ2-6	TGTGCCATCAGTGGGGGGTTCGCCGGGGCCAACGTCCTGACTTTC	CAISGGFAGANVLTF
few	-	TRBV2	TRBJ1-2	TGTGCCAGCAGTGAATGGAGCTACACCTTC	CASSEWSYTF
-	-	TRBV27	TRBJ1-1	TGTGCCAGCAGTTTCGTTGGGGGCTTGAACACTGAAGCTTTCTTT	CASSFVGGLNTEAFF
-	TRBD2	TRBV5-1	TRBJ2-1	TGCGCCAGCAGCTTGGCCGGGAGGAGTATGGGTGAGCAGTTCTTC	CASSLAGRSMGEQFF
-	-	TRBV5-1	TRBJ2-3	TGCGCCAGCAGCTTGCAACCGGGCCTTCAAGATACGCAGTATTTT	CASSLQPGLQDTQYF
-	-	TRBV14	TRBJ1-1	TGTGCCAGCAGCCTCGGGGCCAACACTGAAGCTTTCTTT	CASSLGANTEAFF
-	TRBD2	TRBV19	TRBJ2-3	TGTGCCAGTAGTACCCCGGGACTAGCGGGAGGCGCAGATACGCAGTATTTT	CASSTPGLAGGADTQYF
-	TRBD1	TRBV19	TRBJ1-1	TGTGCCAGTACCCCAAGAGGGCAGGGGGCCCACACTGAAGCTTTCTTT	CASTPRGQGAHTEAFF
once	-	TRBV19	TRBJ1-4	TGTGCCAGTAGCGGGGACGTGACTGAAAAACTGTTTTTT	CASSGDVTEKLFF
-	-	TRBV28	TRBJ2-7	TGTGCCAGCGAATCCGGGACGGCCCAATCCTACGAGCAGTACTTC	CASESGTAQSYEQYF
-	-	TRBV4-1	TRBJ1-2	TGCGCCAGCAGCCAAGAGAGGAGTGGCGGTCCCCAGCTTGGCTACACCTTC	CASSQERSGGPQLGYTF
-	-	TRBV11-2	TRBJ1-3	TGTGCCAGCAGCCCCGGGCCTCGGCACACCATATATTTT	CASSPGPRHTIYF
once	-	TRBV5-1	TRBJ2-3	TGCGCCAGCAGCTTGGCCGGGACTAGCACAGATACGCAGTATTTT	CASSLAGTSTDTQYF
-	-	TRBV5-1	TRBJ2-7	TGCGCCAGCAGCTGGGGCGGGGCACTCAACTACGAGCAGTACTTC	CASSWGGALNYEQYF
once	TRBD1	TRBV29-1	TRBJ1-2	TGCAGCGTTGAGGGAGGGGGCATTGATGGCTACACCTTC	CSVEGGGIDGYTF
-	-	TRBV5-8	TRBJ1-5	TGTGCCAGCAGCGGGGAGCGGCCCCAGCATTTT	CASSGERPQHF
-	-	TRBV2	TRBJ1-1	TGTGCCAGCAGTGAAGCAACAGTTCCCACTGAAGCTTTCTTT	CASSEATVPTEAFF
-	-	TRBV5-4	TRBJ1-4	TGTGCCAGCAGCCCCCGACCGACCGAAACAACTAATGAAAAACTGTTTTTT	CASSPRPTETTNEKLFF
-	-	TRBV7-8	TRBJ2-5	TGTGCCAGCAGCCTAGGGAGTGTTTCAGCAAAGACCCAGTACTTC	CASSLGSVSAKTQYF
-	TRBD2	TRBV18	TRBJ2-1	TGTGCCAGCTCACCACTGGGACTAGCGGGCGTATCCGGGAGGAATGAGCAGTTCTTC	CASSPLGLAGVSGRNEQFF
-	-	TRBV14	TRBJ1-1	TGTGCCAGCAGCCTTTACAGGAACACTGAAGCTTTCTTT	CASSLYRNTEAFF
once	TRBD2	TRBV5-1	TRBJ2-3	TGCGCCAGCAGCTGGTGGGCGTCGGGACTAGCGGTCGGGAGAGGCACAGATACGCAGTATTTT	CASSWWASGLAVGRGTDTQYF
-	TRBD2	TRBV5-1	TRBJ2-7	TGCGCCAGCAGCGAAACTAGCGGGAGTCTTGAGTTCCTATACTTC	CASSETSGSLEFLYF
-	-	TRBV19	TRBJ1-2	TGTGCCAGTAGTATAATCGGACGTGGCTACACCTTC	CASSIIGRGYTF
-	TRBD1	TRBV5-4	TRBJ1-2	TGTGCCAGCAGCGCCGGGACAGACTATGGCTACACCTTC	CASSAGTDYGYTF
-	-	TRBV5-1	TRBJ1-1	TGCGCCAGCAGCTTGTCACAAGGCCCGAACACTGAAGCTTTCTTT	CASSLSQGPNTEAFF
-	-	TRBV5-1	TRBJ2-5	TGCGCCAGCAGCGCCCCCTTCCCGGCAGAGACCCAGTACTTC	CASSAPFPAETQYF
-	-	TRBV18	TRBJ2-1	TGTGCCAGCTCACCAGGCGGGGTGATCAATGAGCAGTTCTTC	CASSPGGVINEQFF
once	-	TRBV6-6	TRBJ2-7	TGTGCCAGCAAATCCCCTAAGGACTACGAGCAGTACTTC	CASKSPKDYEQYF
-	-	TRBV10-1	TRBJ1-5	TGCGCCATCTTTCGTGGTCAGCCCCAGCATTTT	CAIFRGQPQHF
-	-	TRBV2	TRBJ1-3	TGTGCCAGCAGTGAAGGGGGACGACGGGCTGGAAACACCATATATTTT	CASSEGGRRAGNTIYF
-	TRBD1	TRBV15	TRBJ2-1	TGTGCCACCAGCAGAGGGGGACAGGCGTACAATGAGCAGTTCTTC	CATSRGGQAYNEQFF
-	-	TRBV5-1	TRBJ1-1	TGCGCCAGCAGCTTGGGTTCTGGGGACACTGAAGCTTTCTTT	CASSLGSGDTEAFF